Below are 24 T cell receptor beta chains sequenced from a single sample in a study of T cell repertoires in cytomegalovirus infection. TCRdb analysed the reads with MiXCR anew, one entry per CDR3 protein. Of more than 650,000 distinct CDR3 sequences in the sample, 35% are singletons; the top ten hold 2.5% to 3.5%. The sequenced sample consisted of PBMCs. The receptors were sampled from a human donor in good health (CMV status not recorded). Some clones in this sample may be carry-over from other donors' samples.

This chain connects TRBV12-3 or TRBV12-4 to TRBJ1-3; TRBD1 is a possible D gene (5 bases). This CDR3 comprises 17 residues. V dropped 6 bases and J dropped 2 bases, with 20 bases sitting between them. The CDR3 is CASRTQGTPRPGNTIYF. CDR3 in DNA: TGTGCCAGCAGGACCCAAGGGACCCCGAGGCCTGGAAACACCATATATTTT.

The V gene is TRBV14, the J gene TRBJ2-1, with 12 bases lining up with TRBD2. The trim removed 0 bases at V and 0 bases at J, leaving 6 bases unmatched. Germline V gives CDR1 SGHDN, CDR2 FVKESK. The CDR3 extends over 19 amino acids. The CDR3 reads CASSQDLTSGRSSYNEQFF. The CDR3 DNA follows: TGTGCCAGCAGCCAAGATCTAACTAGCGGGAGGAGCTCCTACAATGAGCAGTTCTTC.

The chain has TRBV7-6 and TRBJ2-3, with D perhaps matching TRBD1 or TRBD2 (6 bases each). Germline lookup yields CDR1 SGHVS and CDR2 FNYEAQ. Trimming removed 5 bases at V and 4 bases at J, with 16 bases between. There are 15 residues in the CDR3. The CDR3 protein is CASSRMGGAPDTQYF. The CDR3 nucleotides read TGTGCCAGCAGCCGGATGGGGGGCGCCCCAGATACGCAGTATTTT.

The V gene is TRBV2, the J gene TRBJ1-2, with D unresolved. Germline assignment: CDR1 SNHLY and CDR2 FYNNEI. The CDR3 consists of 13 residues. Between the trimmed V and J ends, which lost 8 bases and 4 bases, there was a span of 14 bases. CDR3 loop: CASGVEGGYGYTF. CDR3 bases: TGTGCCAGCGGGGTCGAGGGCGGCTATGGCTACACCTTC.

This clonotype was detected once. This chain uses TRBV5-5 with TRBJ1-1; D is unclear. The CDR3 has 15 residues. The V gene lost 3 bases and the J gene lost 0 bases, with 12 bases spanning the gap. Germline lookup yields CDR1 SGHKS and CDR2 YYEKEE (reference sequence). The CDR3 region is CASSSRPPLNTEAFF. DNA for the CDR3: TGTGCCAGCAGCTCCAGACCCCCTTTGAACACTGAAGCTTTCTTT.

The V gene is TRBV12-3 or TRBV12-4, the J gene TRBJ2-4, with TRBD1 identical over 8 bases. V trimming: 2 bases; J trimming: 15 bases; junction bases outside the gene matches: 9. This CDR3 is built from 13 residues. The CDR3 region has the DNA TGTGCCAGCAGTTTATCGGGGACAGGTGCAGGGTACTTC. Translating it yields CASSLSGTGAGYF.

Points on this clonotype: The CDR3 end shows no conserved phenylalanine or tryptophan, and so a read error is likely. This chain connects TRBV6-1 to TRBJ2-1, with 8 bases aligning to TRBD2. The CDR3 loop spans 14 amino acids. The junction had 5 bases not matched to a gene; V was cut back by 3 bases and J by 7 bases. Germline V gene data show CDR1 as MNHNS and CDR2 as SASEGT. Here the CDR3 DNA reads TGTGCCAGCAGTGAGGAGCGGGAGTGGAATGAGCAGTTCTTA. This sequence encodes CASSEEREWNEQFL.

The CDR3 spells CASSLGRSNVLTF. The CDR3 bases are TGTGCCAGCAGTTTGGGCAGGTCCAACGTCCTGACTTTC. The chain is built from TRBV28 and TRBJ2-6; unclear D gene. V lost 3 bases and J 8 bases, leaving 8 bases between the germline ends. CDR1 and CDR2 from the germline V gene are MDHEN and SYDVKM. The CDR3 loop spans 13 amino acids.

The CDR3 sequence is CASSPPGGRRTEAFF. DNA of the CDR3: TGTGCCAGCAGTCCACCGGGAGGGAGGCGCACTGAAGCTTTCTTT. The chain joins TRBV28 to TRBJ1-1; D unresolved. Germline V lookup: CDR1 MDHEN, CDR2 SYDVKM. CDR3 length: 15 amino acids. V lost 5 bases to trimming and J lost 4 bases, with 17 bases between them.

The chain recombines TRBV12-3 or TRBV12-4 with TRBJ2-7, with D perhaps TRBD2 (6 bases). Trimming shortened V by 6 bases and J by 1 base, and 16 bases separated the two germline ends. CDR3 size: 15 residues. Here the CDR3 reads CASSPLYGGSYEQYF. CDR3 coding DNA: TGTGCCAGCAGCCCCCTGTACGGGGGATCCTACGAGCAGTACTTC.

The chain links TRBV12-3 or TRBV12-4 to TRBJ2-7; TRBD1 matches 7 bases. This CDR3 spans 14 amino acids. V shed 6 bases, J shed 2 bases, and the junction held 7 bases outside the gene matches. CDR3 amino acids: CASRPGQTPYEQYF. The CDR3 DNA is TGTGCCAGCAGGCCGGGACAGACTCCCTACGAGCAGTACTTC.

The CDR3: CASGQGLGEQFF. The CDR3 region has the DNA TGTGCCAGCGGCCAGGGCTTAGGTGAGCAGTTCTTC. This chain uses TRBV6-5 with TRBJ2-1, with a weak D call TRBD1 (5 bases). Germline V gives CDR1 MNHEY, CDR2 SVGAGI. CDR3 length: 12 amino acids. With 8 bases removed from V and 9 bases from J, the gap between germline ends came to 14 bases.

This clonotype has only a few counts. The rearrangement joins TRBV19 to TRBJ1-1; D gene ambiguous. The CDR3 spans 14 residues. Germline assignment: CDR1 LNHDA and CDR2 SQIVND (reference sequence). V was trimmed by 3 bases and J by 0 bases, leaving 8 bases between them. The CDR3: CASSIQAMNTEAFF. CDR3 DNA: TGTGCCAGTAGTATCCAGGCTATGAACACTGAAGCTTTCTTT.

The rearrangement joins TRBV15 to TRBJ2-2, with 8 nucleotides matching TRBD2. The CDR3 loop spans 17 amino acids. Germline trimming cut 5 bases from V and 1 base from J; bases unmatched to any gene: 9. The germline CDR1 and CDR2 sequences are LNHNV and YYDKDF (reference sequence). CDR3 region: CATSRPGLAGNTGELFF. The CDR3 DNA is TGTGCCACCAGCCGCCCTGGGCTAGCGGGGAACACCGGGGAGCTGTTTTTT.

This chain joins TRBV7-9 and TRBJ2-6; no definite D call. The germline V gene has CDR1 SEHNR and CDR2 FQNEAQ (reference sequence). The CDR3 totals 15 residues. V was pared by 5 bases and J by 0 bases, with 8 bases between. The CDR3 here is CASSGRASGANVLTF. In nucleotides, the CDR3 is TGTGCCAGCAGCGGCAGAGCCTCTGGGGCCAACGTCCTGACTTTC.

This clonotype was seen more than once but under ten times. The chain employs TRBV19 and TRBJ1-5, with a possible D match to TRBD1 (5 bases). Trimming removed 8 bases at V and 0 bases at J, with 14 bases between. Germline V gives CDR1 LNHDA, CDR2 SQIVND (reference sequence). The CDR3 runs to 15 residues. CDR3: CASLETDYSNQPQHF. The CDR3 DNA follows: TGTGCCAGTCTGGAGACAGATTATAGCAATCAGCCCCAGCATTTT.

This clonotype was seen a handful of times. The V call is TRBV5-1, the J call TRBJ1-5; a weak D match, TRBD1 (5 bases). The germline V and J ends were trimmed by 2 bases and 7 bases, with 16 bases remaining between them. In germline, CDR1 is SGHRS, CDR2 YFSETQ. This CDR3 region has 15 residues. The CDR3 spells CASSFDGGAGQPQHF. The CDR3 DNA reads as TGCGCCAGCAGCTTCGACGGGGGAGCAGGCCAGCCCCAGCATTTT.

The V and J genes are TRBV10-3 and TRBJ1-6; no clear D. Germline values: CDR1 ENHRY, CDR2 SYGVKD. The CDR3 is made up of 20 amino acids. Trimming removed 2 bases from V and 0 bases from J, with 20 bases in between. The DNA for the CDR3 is TGTGCCATCAGTGAGGGTGGTGCCGGACTTTTTAGCTCCTATAATTCACCCCTCCACTTT. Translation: CAISEGGAGLFSSYNSPLHF.

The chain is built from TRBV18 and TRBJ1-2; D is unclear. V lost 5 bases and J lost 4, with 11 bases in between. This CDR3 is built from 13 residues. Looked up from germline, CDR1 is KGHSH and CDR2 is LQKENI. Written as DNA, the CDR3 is TGTGCCAGCTCAAGTGACAAAATCTATGGCTACACCTTC. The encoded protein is CASSSDKIYGYTF.

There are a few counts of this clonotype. The CDR3 nucleotides are TGCAGCGTTGAGGGGCCGGGCGTAGGCTATGGCTACACCTTC. Its translation is CSVEGPGVGYGYTF. The V gene is TRBV29-1, the J gene TRBJ1-2, with a weak D call TRBD1 (5 bases). This CDR3 has 14 residues. CDR1 and CDR2 (germline): SQVTM, ANQGSEA. With 3 bases removed from V and 4 bases from J, the gap between germline ends came to 15 bases.

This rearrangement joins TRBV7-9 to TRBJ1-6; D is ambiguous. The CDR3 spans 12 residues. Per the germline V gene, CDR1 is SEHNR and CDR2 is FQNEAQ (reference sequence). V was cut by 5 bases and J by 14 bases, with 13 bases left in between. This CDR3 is CASSRNGWSLHF. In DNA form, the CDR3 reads TGTGCCAGCAGCCGAAACGGGTGGTCCCTCCACTTT. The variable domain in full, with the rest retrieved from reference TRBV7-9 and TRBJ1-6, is DTGVSQNPRHKITKRGQNVTFRCDPISEHNRLYWYRQTLGQGPEFLTYFQNEAQLEKSRLLSDRFSAERPKGSFSTLEIQRTEQGDSAMYLCASSRNGWSLHFGNGTRLTVT.

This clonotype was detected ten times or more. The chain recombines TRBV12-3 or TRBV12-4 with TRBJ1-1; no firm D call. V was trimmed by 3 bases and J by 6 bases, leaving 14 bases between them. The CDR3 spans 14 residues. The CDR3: CASSLKSQSAEAFF. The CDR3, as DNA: TGTGCCAGCAGTTTGAAGTCCCAAAGCGCTGAAGCTTTCTTT.

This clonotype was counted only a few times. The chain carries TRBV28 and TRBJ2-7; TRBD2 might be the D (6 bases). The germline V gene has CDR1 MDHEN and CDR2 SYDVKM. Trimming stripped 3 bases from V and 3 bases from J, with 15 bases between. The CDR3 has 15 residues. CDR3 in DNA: TGTGCCAGCAGTTTGAGTGGCGGGATGAACTACGAGCAGTACTTC. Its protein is CASSLSGGMNYEQYF.

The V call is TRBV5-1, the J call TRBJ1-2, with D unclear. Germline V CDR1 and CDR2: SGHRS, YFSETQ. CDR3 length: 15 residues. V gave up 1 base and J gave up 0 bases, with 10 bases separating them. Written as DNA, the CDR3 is TGCGCCAGCAGCTTGATTCCGCAGACTAACTATGGCTACACCTTC. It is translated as CASSLIPQTNYGYTF.